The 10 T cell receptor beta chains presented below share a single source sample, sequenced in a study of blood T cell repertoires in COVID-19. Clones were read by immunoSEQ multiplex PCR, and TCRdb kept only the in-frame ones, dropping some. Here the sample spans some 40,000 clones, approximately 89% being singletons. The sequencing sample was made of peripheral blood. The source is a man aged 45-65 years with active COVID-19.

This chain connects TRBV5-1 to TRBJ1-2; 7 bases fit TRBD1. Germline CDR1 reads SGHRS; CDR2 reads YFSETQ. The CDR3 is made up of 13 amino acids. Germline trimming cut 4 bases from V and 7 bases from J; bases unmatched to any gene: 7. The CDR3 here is CASSPDRARGYTF. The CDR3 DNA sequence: TGCGCCAGCAGCCCTGACAGGGCTCGTGGCTACACCTTC.

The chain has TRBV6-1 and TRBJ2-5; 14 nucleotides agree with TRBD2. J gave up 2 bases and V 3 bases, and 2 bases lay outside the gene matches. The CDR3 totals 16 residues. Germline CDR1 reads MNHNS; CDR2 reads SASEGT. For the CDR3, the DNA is TGTGCCAGCAGTGAGGGGACTAGCGGGGGACAAGAGACCCAGTACTTC. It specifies CASSEGTSGGQETQYF.

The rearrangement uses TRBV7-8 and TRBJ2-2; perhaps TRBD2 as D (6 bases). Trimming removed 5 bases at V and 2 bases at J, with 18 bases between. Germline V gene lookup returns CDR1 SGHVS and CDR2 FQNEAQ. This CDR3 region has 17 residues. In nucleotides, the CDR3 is TGTGCCAGCAGCCCCAGGGCGGGAAGCTTAAACACCGGGGAGCTGTTTTTT. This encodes CASSPRAGSLNTGELFF.

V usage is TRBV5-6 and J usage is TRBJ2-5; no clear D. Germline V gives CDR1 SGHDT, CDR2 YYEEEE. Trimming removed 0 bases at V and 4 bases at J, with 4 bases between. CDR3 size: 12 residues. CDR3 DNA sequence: TGTGCCAGCAGCTTGGTCCGAGAGACCCAGTACTTC. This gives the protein CASSLVRETQYF.

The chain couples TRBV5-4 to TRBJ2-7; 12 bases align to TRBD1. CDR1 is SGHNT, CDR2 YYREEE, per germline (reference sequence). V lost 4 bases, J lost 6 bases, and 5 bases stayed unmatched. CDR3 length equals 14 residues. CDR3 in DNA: TGTGCCAGCAGCCGGGACAGGGGGCTAGGCGAGCAGTACTTC. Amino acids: CASSRDRGLGEQYF.

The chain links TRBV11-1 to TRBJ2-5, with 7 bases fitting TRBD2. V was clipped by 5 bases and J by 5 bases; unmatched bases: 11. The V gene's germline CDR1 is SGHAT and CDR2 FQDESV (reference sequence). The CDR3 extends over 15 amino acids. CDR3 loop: CASSPRAGRGETQYF. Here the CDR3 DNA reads TGTGCCAGCAGCCCAAGGGCAGGGCGGGGGGAGACCCAGTACTTC.

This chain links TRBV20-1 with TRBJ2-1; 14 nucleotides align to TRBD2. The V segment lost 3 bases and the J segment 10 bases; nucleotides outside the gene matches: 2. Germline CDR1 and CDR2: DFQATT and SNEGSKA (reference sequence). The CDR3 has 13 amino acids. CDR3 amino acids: CSASGTSGREQFF. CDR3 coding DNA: TGCAGTGCTAGTGGGACTAGCGGGAGAGAGCAGTTCTTC.

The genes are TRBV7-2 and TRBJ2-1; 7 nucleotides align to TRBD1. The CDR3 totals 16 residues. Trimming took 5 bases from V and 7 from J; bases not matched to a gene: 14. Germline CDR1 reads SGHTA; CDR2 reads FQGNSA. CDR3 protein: CASSPRTGRIGNEQFF. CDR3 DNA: TGTGCCAGCAGCCCCCGGACAGGCAGAATAGGGAATGAGCAGTTCTTC.

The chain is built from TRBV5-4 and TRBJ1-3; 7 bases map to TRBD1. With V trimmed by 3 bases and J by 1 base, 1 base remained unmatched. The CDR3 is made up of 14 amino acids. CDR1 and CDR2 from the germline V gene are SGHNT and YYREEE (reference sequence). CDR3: CASSSGGSGNTIYF. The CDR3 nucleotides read TGTGCCAGCAGCTCAGGGGGGTCTGGAAACACCATATATTTT.

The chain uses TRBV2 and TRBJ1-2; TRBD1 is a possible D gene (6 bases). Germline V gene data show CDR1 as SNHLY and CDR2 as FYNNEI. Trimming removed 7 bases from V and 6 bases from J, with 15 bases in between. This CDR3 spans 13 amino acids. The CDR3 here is CASNKGGTNGYTF. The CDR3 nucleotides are TGTGCCAGCAATAAAGGGGGTACAAATGGCTACACCTTC.